The 24 T cell receptor beta chains in this list originate from one sample, sequenced in a study of cytomegalovirus exposure and HLA in healthy donors. Primers included in the PCR were 60 Vbeta and 13 Jbeta primers. Repertoires were generated with immunoSEQ multiplex PCR, while TCRdb's copy carries only in-frame clones and drops some. Its clone listing holds fewer than 45,000 clones. Sequencing was performed on PBMCs. The source is a man aged 35-49 years in good health and CMV-seropositive.

The genes are TRBV5-1 and TRBJ1-3; TRBD1 is a possible D gene (5 bases). CDR3 size: 17 residues. The germline gives CDR1 SGHRS, CDR2 YFSETQ. V lost 3 bases, J lost 0 bases, and 16 bases lay in between. CDR3 region: CASSSGGRPDSGNTIYF. CDR3 DNA sequence: TGCGCCAGCAGCTCGGGGGGGAGACCCGACTCTGGAAACACCATATATTTT.

For the CDR3, the DNA is TGCAGCGTAATCCGGGACACCTCCTATGGCTACACCTTC. This codes for CSVIRDTSYGYTF. The rearrangement joins TRBV29-1 to TRBJ1-2; D may be TRBD1 (6 bases). Germline CDR1 SQVTM, CDR2 ANQGSEA. The CDR3 has 13 amino acids. Trimming cost V 6 bases and J 4 bases, with 15 bases left between them.

The rearrangement uses TRBV5-1 and TRBJ1-6, with no clear D. V was shortened by 2 bases and J by 8 bases, with 11 bases between the two germline ends. CDR1 is SGHRS and CDR2 is YFSETQ in the germline V gene. The CDR3 loop spans 14 amino acids. CDR3 DNA: TGCGCCAGCAGCTTTTGGGCTGTGGATTCACCCCTCCACTTT. Protein product: CASSFWAVDSPLHF.

J is TRBJ2-7 and V is TRBV30, with 7 positions matching TRBD2. Germline trimming cut 5 bases from V and 0 bases from J; bases unmatched to any gene: 1. Looked up from germline, CDR1 is GTSNPN and CDR2 is SVGIG (reference sequence). This CDR3 has 12 residues. CDR3 nucleotides: TGTGCCTGGGGGGACTACTCCTACGAGCAGTACTTC. As protein: CAWGDYSYEQYF.

V gene TRBV14 combines with J gene TRBJ2-5; D remains unclear. The end of the DNA is better explained by TRBJ2-7, so the J call may be wrong. Germline V lookup: CDR1 SGHDN, CDR2 FVKESK. The CDR3 covers 13 residues. The CDR3 DNA reads as TGTGCCAGCAGCCAAGACCCCCTCCCCGAGCAGTACTTC. This gives the protein CASSQDPLPEQYF.

The V gene is TRBV4-3, the J gene TRBJ1-1; 8 positions agree with TRBD1. Germline CDR1 is LGHNA and CDR2 is YSLEER. This CDR3 is 15 amino acids long. Losses at the gene ends were 1 base for V and 3 bases for J; bases not matched to a gene: 4. The CDR3 DNA is TGCGCCAGCAGCCAAGGACAGGGGAGGTACACTGAAGCTTTCTTT. Its translation: CASSQGQGRYTEAFF.

The genes are TRBV5-1 and TRBJ1-2, with D possibly being TRBD1 (5 bases). Germline V gene lookup returns CDR1 SGHRS and CDR2 YFSETQ. Trimming removed 4 bases from V and 2 bases from J, with 12 bases in between. The CDR3 is 14 residues long. CDR3 amino acids: CASSNLAGNYGYTF. CDR3 nucleotides: TGCGCCAGCAGCAACCTGGCAGGGAACTATGGCTACACCTTC.

The rearrangement uses TRBV19 and TRBJ2-7; 13 bases agree with TRBD2. The V gene end was trimmed by 6 bases and the J gene end by 4 bases; junction bases not matched to a gene: 6. Germline CDR1 LNHDA, CDR2 SQIVND (reference sequence). The CDR3 spans 15 residues. The CDR3 region is CASRTGLAGVYEQYF. The CDR3 nucleotides read TGTGCCAGTAGAACCGGACTAGCGGGAGTATACGAGCAGTACTTC.

The chain employs TRBV4-3 and TRBJ2-3; 7 bases match TRBD2. Germline CDR1 LGHNA, CDR2 YSLEER. This CDR3 contains 16 residues. V was clipped by 4 bases and J by 0 bases; unmatched bases: 7. This CDR3 is CASSPSSGPSTDTQYF. The CDR3 DNA is TGCGCCAGCAGCCCCTCTAGCGGTCCTAGCACAGATACGCAGTATTTT.

The rearrangement links TRBV19 to TRBJ1-5, with a weak D call TRBD1 (6 bases). The CDR3 has 15 residues. The germline CDR1 and CDR2 sequences are LNHDA and SQIVND (reference sequence). Trimming stripped 4 bases from V and 0 bases from J, with 10 bases between. CDR3 sequence: CASSNTGNSNQPQHF. The CDR3, as DNA: TGTGCCAGTAGTAATACAGGGAATAGCAATCAGCCCCAGCATTTT.

Of note for this clone: Compared with germline, one end of the junction differs, possibly owing to a read error. The chain joins TRBV7-7 to TRBJ2-7; 14 positions match TRBD2. Germline lookup yields CDR1 SSHAT and CDR2 FNYEAQ (reference sequence). The CDR3 is 16 amino acids. CDR3 region: CASSPGTSGSGNEQYF. The DNA for the CDR3 is TGTGCTAGCAGCCCCGGGACTAGCGGGAGCGGGAACGAGCAGTACTTC.

V gene TRBV11-2 combines with J gene TRBJ2-7, with 8 bases lining up with TRBD1. The CDR3 runs 16 residues. Trimming took 4 bases from V and 2 from J; bases not matched to a gene: 10. From germline, CDR1 is SGHAT and CDR2 FQNNGV. CDR3 protein: CASSSRRTGITYEQYF. CDR3 bases: TGTGCCAGCAGCTCCCGTAGGACAGGGATTACCTACGAGCAGTACTTC.

The rearrangement links TRBV29-1 to TRBJ1-2; D is ambiguous. V shed 3 bases and J shed 8 bases, with 16 bases lying between them. The CDR3 runs to 13 residues. In germline, CDR1 is SQVTM, CDR2 ANQGSEA. CDR3 region: CSVDQETFGGYTF. For the CDR3, the DNA is TGCAGCGTTGATCAAGAAACCTTCGGGGGCTACACCTTC.

This chain connects TRBV19 to TRBJ2-5, with 7 positions matching TRBD2. Germline V lookup: CDR1 LNHDA, CDR2 SQIVND (reference sequence). CDR3 length equals 14 residues. V was pared by 5 bases and J by 5 bases, with 8 bases of the junction left unmatched. CDR3 amino acids: CASSVPGGFETQYF. DNA of the CDR3: TGTGCCAGTAGTGTTCCGGGGGGTTTTGAGACCCAGTACTTC.

The chain recombines TRBV1 with TRBJ2-7; the table's D call, TRBD2, has no DNA check behind it. TRBV1 is noted as a pseudogene. This CDR3 is built from 20 residues. CDR3 nucleotide sequence: TGCACCAGCAGCCAACCCCCCCCTGGGGAGGCTAGGAGGGACGAGCACGAGCAGTACTTC. Protein: CTSSQPPPGEARRDEHEQYF.

The V and J genes are TRBV19 and TRBJ2-1; tentative D call: TRBD2 (5 bases). CDR3 length: 15 amino acids. Per the germline V gene, CDR1 is LNHDA and CDR2 is SQIVND (reference sequence). Trimming pared 8 bases from V and 0 bases from J, leaving 14 bases between. CDR3 sequence (DNA): TGTGCCAGTGGGTTCACTAGTAACTCCTACAATGAGCAGTTCTTC. Protein product: CASGFTSNSYNEQFF.

The CDR3 DNA reads TGTGCCAGCACGCAGGCCTCCACAGATACGCAGTATTTT. Translation: CASTQASTDTQYF. The chain employs TRBV28 and TRBJ2-3; D remains ambiguous. The CDR3 covers 13 residues. CDR1 is MDHEN, CDR2 SYDVKM, per germline. V was clipped by 7 bases and J by 2 bases, with 10 bases between them.

The V and J genes are TRBV18 and TRBJ2-3; TRBD2 matches at 11 bases. The CDR3 loop spans 16 amino acids. V gave up 3 bases and J gave up 3 bases; unmatched junction bases: 5. Germline V gene data show CDR1 as KGHSH and CDR2 as LQKENI. CDR3 region: CASSPSGTSGTDTQYF. As DNA, the CDR3 is TGTGCCAGCTCACCCTCAGGGACTAGCGGTACAGATACGCAGTATTTT.

The chain recombines TRBV19 with TRBJ2-5; perhaps TRBD2 as D (6 bases). Per the germline V gene, CDR1 is LNHDA and CDR2 is SQIVND (reference sequence). The CDR3 runs 13 residues. V was shortened by 7 bases and J by 5 bases, with 14 bases between the two germline ends. As DNA, the CDR3 is TGTGCCAGTACCACCGGGACTCCTGAGACCCAGTACTTC. Protein product: CASTTGTPETQYF.

The chain uses TRBV5-5 and TRBJ1-5; 8 nucleotides agree with TRBD1. Germline assignment: CDR1 SGHKS and CDR2 YYEKEE (reference sequence). This CDR3 contains 14 residues. With V trimmed by 3 bases and J by 8 bases, 7 bases remained unmatched. CDR3 nucleotide sequence: TGTGCCAGCAGCTGGACAGGGCACGAAGAGCCCCAGCATTTT. Translation gives CASSWTGHEEPQHF.

The rearrangement uses TRBV5-6 and TRBJ2-5; 7 nucleotides line up with TRBD2. This CDR3 comprises 15 residues. Trimming removed 4 bases from V and 5 bases from J; junction bases left unmatched: 11. The germline V gene encodes CDR1 SGHDT and CDR2 YYEEEE. The DNA of the CDR3 is TGTGCCAGCAGCGCCCGGATGATGGGGGGGGAGACCCAGTACTTC. It translates to CASSARMMGGETQYF.

The rearrangement uses TRBV30 and TRBJ2-5; a possible D gene is TRBD1 (6 bases). Germline V gives CDR1 GTSNPN, CDR2 SVGIG (reference sequence). The CDR3 contains 12 residues. V lost 8 bases and J 5 bases, leaving 15 bases between the germline ends. CDR3 sequence reads: CAREQGTETQYF. The CDR3 DNA is TGTGCCCGGGAACAGGGTACGGAGACCCAGTACTTC.

The CDR3 sequence: CASSSRGLTNTEAFF. CDR3 bases: TGTGCCAGCAGTTCCCGAGGACTTACGAACACTGAAGCTTTCTTT. The V and J genes are TRBV28 and TRBJ1-1; D is uncertain. Germline V gives CDR1 MDHEN, CDR2 SYDVKM. V lost 4 bases, J lost 1 base, and 13 bases lay in between. The CDR3 is 15 residues long.

The J gene is TRBJ2-7, the V gene TRBV7-9; maybe TRBD2 (6 bases). Looked up from germline, CDR1 is SEHNR and CDR2 is FQNEAQ (reference sequence). This CDR3 has 12 residues. The V end was cut by 7 bases, the J end by 1 base, with 8 bases between. The CDR3 is CASTGGSYEQYF. CDR3 sequence (DNA): TGTGCCAGCACCGGGGGATCCTACGAGCAGTACTTC.